The table lists the clone carrying this T cell receptor beta chain with a few counts. Its matching antigen is unknown. The sample comes from a study of T-cell reconstitution after alpha-beta-depleted transplantation in children. General study results and limits: At day 60, the high TCRbeta diversity found in some patients originated from recipient T cells and thymic progenitors that had survived. Expanded clones from the graft, numbering several hundred, reportedly supplied alpha-beta T cells about two months after transplant.

TCRbeta library construction was performed incorporating unique molecular identifiers. From the PCR reads, TCRdb called clonotypes with MiXCR, one entry per CDR3 protein. The table includes about 250,000 distinct CDR3 sequences, around 25% detected once. Germline values: CDR1 SGHRS, CDR2 YFSETQ. V was pared by 4 bases and J by 1 base, with 10 bases between. The CDR3 spans 14 residues. This clonotype originated in a female patient younger than 10 who had a stem cell transplant for congenital amegakaryocytic thrombocytopenia, so the T cells may come from the graft donor. V usage is TRBV5-1 and J usage is TRBJ2-3; D gene uncertain. This material consisted of PBMCs, mostly from graft donor cells, taken 360 days after TCRalphabeta/CD19-depleted stem cell transplant. CDR3 amino acids: CASSSSIGTDTQYF. DNA of the CDR3: TGCGCCAGCAGCAGCTCTATCGGCACAGATACGCAGTATTTT.